This paragraph reports one T cell receptor beta chain. V shed 2 bases and J shed 8 bases, with 12 bases lying between them. The CDR3 loop spans 14 amino acids. Germline V gene sequence: CDR1 MDHEN, CDR2 SYDVKM. This specimen comes from a study of blood T cell repertoires in COVID-19. About the research overall: Acute-phase and convalescent COVID-19 samples originated in the United States, Italy and Spain. PBMCs, B-cell-depleted T cells, or T cells were the source of the cDNA or gDNA that made up the material.

In the study's own analysis: Amplified reference gene primers provided the basis for estimating nucleated cell counts. Assay used: immunoSEQ multiplex PCR; TCRdb lists only in-frame clones, some missing. That table gives V, J and clone size, and the DNA gave D and trimming. The sample lists some 100,000 clones; over 75% were seen once. Material: peripheral blood. The TCR sequence derives from a man older than 75 with active or convalescent COVID-19. V and J are TRBV28 and TRBJ1-4; weak D call: TRBD1 (6 bases). CDR3 sequence: CASSLAGVEEKLFF. Written as DNA, the CDR3 is TGTGCCAGCAGTTTAGCAGGGGTTGAGGAAAAACTGTTTTTT.